This TCR beta chain is from a study of monozygotic twins with cystic fibrosis. Overall study findings and caveats: Monozygotic CF twins shared more identical nucleotide clonotypes than unrelated patients. No link emerged between shared CDR3 counts and age, concordance or severity.

A word on this clone: Its antigen is not known.

Profiled with immunoSEQ multiplex PCR; TCRdb holds only in-frame clones, not every one. The sample has about 30,000 clones, 90% seen once. The CDR3 has 13 residues. The germline V gene has CDR1 LNHDA and CDR2 SQIVND (reference sequence). Trimming stripped 4 bases from V and 10 bases from J, with 14 bases between. The chain links TRBV19 to TRBJ2-1; D might be TRBD2 (7 bases). The sequencing sample was made of blood. This TCR derives from a girl aged 2-10 years with cystic fibrosis. This CDR3 is CASSTTRGTEQFF. The DNA of the CDR3 is TGTGCCAGTAGTACGACGCGGGGGACAGAGCAGTTCTTC.